Shown below are 25 T cell receptor beta chains from a single sample sequenced in a study of shared clonotypes between healthy human individuals. Assay: immunoSEQ multiplex PCR; the TCRdb copy retains only in-frame clones and omits some. Among roughly 1,600,000 clones listed, 98% were seen once. Sequenced input: naive CD4+ T cells sorted from blood. The sample's subset: CD45RA+ positively selected. These receptors all come from a man aged 25-45 years in good health.

On this clone itself: At the DNA level, this CDR3 is encoded by other sequences in the same sample as well. The rearrangement links TRBV10-3 to TRBJ2-1; D is unclear. CDR1 and CDR2 (germline): ENHRY, SYGVKD. V was clipped by 4 bases and J by 5 bases, with 6 bases between them. CDR3 size: 12 residues. CDR3 DNA sequence: TGTGCCATCAGTGGACCCAACAATGAGCAGTTCTTC. Translation gives CAISGPNNEQFF.

The chain is built from TRBV27 and TRBJ2-3; 7 nucleotides agree with TRBD1. This CDR3 is built from 14 residues. With 5 bases clipped from V and 7 bases from J, the junction kept 9 bases outside the gene matches. Germline CDR1 and CDR2: MNHEY and SMNVEV (reference sequence). CDR3: CASSATGFDYTQYF. The CDR3 coding sequence is TGTGCCAGCAGTGCGACAGGGTTCGATTATACGCAGTATTTT.

The CDR3 region is CASSSPRGREQYF. DNA of the CDR3: TGTGCCAGCAGTTCACCGAGGGGGCGCGAGCAGTACTTC. The chain carries TRBV28 and TRBJ2-7; 7 nucleotides agree with TRBD1. V was pared by 4 bases and J by 6 bases, with 6 bases of the junction left unmatched. The CDR3 is 13 amino acids. Germline loops: CDR1 MDHEN, CDR2 SYDVKM.

The rearrangement uses TRBV5-1 and TRBJ1-4, with D uncertain. Germline CDR1 is SGHRS and CDR2 is YFSETQ. The CDR3 consists of 15 residues. Trimming removed 3 bases from V and 0 bases from J, with 9 bases in between. CDR3 residues: CASSSDGTTNEKLFF. The CDR3 nucleotides are TGCGCCAGCAGCTCGGACGGGACAACTAATGAAAAACTGTTTTTT. Drawing the rest from reference TRBV5-1 and TRBJ1-4, the complete variable domain is KAGVTQTPRYLIKTRGQQVTLSCSPISGHRSVSWYQQTPGQGLQFLFEYFSETQRNKGNFPGRFSGRQFSNSRSEMNVSTLELGDSALYLCASSSDGTTNEKLFFGSGTQLSVL.

As regards this clone: Other DNA sequences within the sample encode an identical CDR3. This sequence joins TRBV29-1 and TRBJ1-1, with unresolved D. There are 11 residues in the CDR3. Germline V gene lookup returns CDR1 SQVTM and CDR2 ANQGSEA. Trimming removed 3 bases from V and 1 base from J, with 3 bases in between. The CDR3 reads CSVDGNTEAFF. Written as DNA, the CDR3 is TGCAGCGTTGACGGGAACACTGAAGCTTTCTTT.

This clone showed up just a few times. This rearrangement joins TRBV28 to TRBJ2-3; 14 bases match TRBD2. Germline lookup yields CDR1 MDHEN and CDR2 SYDVKM. V lost 7 bases to trimming and J lost 5 bases; unmatched junction nucleotides: 5. The CDR3 totals 15 residues. The CDR3 sequence is CASISGTSGRDTQYF. The DNA for the CDR3 is TGTGCCAGCATCTCGGGGACTAGCGGGAGAGATACGCAGTATTTT.

The chain has TRBV5-6 and TRBJ1-2; the D gene is possibly TRBD1 (6 bases). CDR1 and CDR2 from the germline V gene are SGHDT and YYEEEE. Trimming removed 0 bases from V and 6 bases from J, with 6 bases in between. The length of the CDR3 is 12 residues. CDR3 protein: CASSLDRDGYTF. As DNA, the CDR3 is TGTGCCAGCAGCTTGGACAGGGATGGCTACACCTTC.

The chain joins TRBV7-2 to TRBJ2-7; D gene uncertain. There are 14 residues in the CDR3. CDR1 is SGHTA, CDR2 FQGNSA, per germline. V was pared by 2 bases and J by 5 bases, with 13 bases between. The CDR3 loop reads CASSLSPTVNEQYF. DNA for the CDR3: TGTGCCAGCAGCTTATCCCCCACTGTGAACGAGCAGTACTTC. The variable domain in full, with the rest retrieved from reference TRBV7-2 and TRBJ2-7, is GAGVSQSPSNKVTEKGKDVELRCDPISGHTALYWYRQSLGQGLEFLIYFQGNSAPDKSGLPSDRFSAERTGGSVSTLTIQRTQQEDSAVYLCASSLSPTVNEQYFGPGTRLTVT.

The chain carries TRBV10-3 and TRBJ2-2; 8 nucleotides line up with TRBD1. This CDR3 is 16 amino acids long. The V gene's germline CDR1 is ENHRY and CDR2 SYGVKD. The junction had 16 bases not matched to a gene; V was cut back by 10 bases and J by 6 bases. The CDR3 DNA reads TGTGCCACCCTGAATTCGGACAGGGAACGGTCCGGGGAGCTGTTTTTT. Translation: CATLNSDRERSGELFF.

This rearrangement joins TRBV4-1 to TRBJ2-6; TRBD1 agrees at 10 bases. The V and J ends lost 0 bases and 0 bases, in that order; junction bases with no gene match: 8. The germline CDR1 and CDR2 sequences are MGHRA and YSYEKL. This CDR3 has 20 residues. CDR3 DNA sequence: TGCGCCAGCAGCCAAGATCGACAGGGGGCGGTCCTCTCTGGGGCCAACGTCCTGACTTTC. Translation gives CASSQDRQGAVLSGANVLTF.

The CDR3 loop is CASKLDPSRDTQYF. In DNA form, the CDR3 reads TGTGCCAGTAAACTTGACCCGTCCAGAGATACGCAGTATTTT. J is TRBJ2-3 and V is TRBV19; D gene unclear. V shed 7 bases and J shed 5 bases, with 16 bases lying between them. The CDR3 is 14 amino acids. Germline V gene lookup returns CDR1 LNHDA and CDR2 SQIVND (reference sequence).

This clone was seen once. This chain links TRBV7-9 with TRBJ1-5; D unclear. This CDR3 spans 13 amino acids. Germline V lookup: CDR1 SEHNR, CDR2 FQNEAQ (reference sequence). The ends were cut back, 2 bases at V and 6 bases at J, with 8 bases in the middle. The CDR3 loop is CASSLREAQPQHF. In DNA form, the CDR3 reads TGTGCCAGCAGCTTAAGGGAGGCTCAGCCCCAGCATTTT. Full variable domain (rest looked up from reference TRBV7-9 and TRBJ1-5): DTGVSQNPRHKITKRGQNVTFRCDPISEHNRLYWYRQTLGQGPEFLTYFQNEAQLEKSRLLSDRFSAERPKGSFSTLEIQRTEQGDSAMYLCASSLREAQPQHFGDGTRLSIL.

This clone was seen just once. The J gene is TRBJ2-1, the V gene TRBV27; 8 bases map to TRBD1. Germline V gene lookup returns CDR1 MNHEY and CDR2 SMNVEV (reference sequence). There are 15 residues in the CDR3. J was trimmed by 0 bases and V by 2 bases; bases with no gene match: 0. CDR3 in DNA: TGTGCCAGCAGTTTAGACAGGGGCTCCTACAATGAGCAGTTCTTC. Residues: CASSLDRGSYNEQFF.

The gene calls are TRBV4-3 and TRBJ1-4, with D possibly being TRBD1 (5 bases). Germline V CDR1 and CDR2: LGHNA, YSLEER. The CDR3 loop spans 16 amino acids. With 0 bases removed from V and 6 bases from J, the gap between germline ends came to 14 bases. The CDR3 is CASSQDTWGIYEKLFF. CDR3 DNA: TGCGCCAGCAGCCAAGATACGTGGGGGATCTATGAAAAACTGTTTTTT.

V and J are TRBV9 and TRBJ2-3; 9 bases are shared with TRBD2. The CDR3 has 16 residues. CDR1 is SGDLS and CDR2 is YYNGEE in the germline V gene. The V segment lost 0 bases and the J segment 1 base; nucleotides outside the gene matches: 3. CDR3 coding DNA: TGTGCCAGCAGCGTAGTGGCGGGAGGGCGCACAGATACGCAGTATTTT. This encodes CASSVVAGGRTDTQYF.

J is TRBJ2-1 and V is TRBV11-2; the D is unclear. V lost 4 bases, J lost 4 bases, and 11 bases lay in between. Germline CDR1 is SGHAT and CDR2 is FQNNGV. The CDR3 is 14 amino acids. The CDR3 DNA follows: TGTGCCAGCAGCTCCCTTGAACGTTACAATGAGCAGTTCTTC. Translation: CASSSLERYNEQFF. Drawing the rest from reference TRBV11-2 and TRBJ2-1, the complete variable domain is EAGVAQSPRYKIIEKRQSVAFWCNPISGHATLYWYQQILGQGPKLLIQFQNNGVVDDSQLPKDRFSAERLKGVDSTLKIQPAKLEDSAVYLCASSSLERYNEQFFGPGTRLTVL.

V gene TRBV7-9 combines with J gene TRBJ2-7; TRBD2 matches 9 bases. CDR3 size: 18 residues. Germline CDR1 SEHNR, CDR2 FQNEAQ (reference sequence). Losses at the gene ends were 7 bases for V and 2 bases for J; bases not matched to a gene: 18. The CDR3 region is CASTKGRTSERITYEQYF. CDR3 in DNA: TGTGCCAGCACCAAAGGGCGGACTAGCGAGAGAATTACCTACGAGCAGTACTTC.

The chain uses TRBV28 and TRBJ1-2; 8 bases map to TRBD1. The CDR3 is 13 amino acids. V trimming: 8 bases; J trimming: 8 bases; junction bases outside the gene matches: 10. CDR1 MDHEN and CDR2 SYDVKM come from the germline V gene. DNA for the CDR3: TGTGCCAGCGACCCCCCAGGGGGCCAGGGCTACACCTTC. It translates to CASDPPGGQGYTF.

The rearrangement links TRBV12-2 to TRBJ1-5. TRBV12-2 is a known pseudogene. The CDR3 is 13 amino acids. Written as DNA, the CDR3 is TGTGCAAAGGGCGGCCATAGCAATCAGCCCCAGCATTTT. Protein product: CAKGGHSNQPQHF.

Note on this clone: This same CDR3 is encoded by further DNA sequences in the sample. V usage is TRBV5-1 and J usage is TRBJ2-1, with 8 bases lining up with TRBD2. The V segment lost 0 bases and the J segment 4 bases; nucleotides outside the gene matches: 3. Germline CDR1 and CDR2: SGHRS and YFSETQ. The CDR3 is 15 amino acids. CDR3 sequence: CASSLEASGYNEQFF. DNA of the CDR3: TGCGCCAGCAGCTTGGAGGCTAGCGGGTACAATGAGCAGTTCTTC.

The CDR3 loop is CASSQSGRTDTQYF. The CDR3 DNA follows: TGTGCCAGCAGCCAAAGCGGGCGCACAGATACGCAGTATTTT. The rearrangement links TRBV7-3 to TRBJ2-3; D is possibly TRBD2 (6 bases). Trimming shortened V by 5 bases and J by 1 base, and 10 bases separated the two germline ends. From germline, CDR1 is SGHTA and CDR2 FQGTGA. The CDR3 sequence is 14 residues long. The variable domain in full, completed from reference TRBV7-3 and TRBJ2-3, reads GAGVSQTPSNKVTEKGKYVELRCDPISGHTALYWYRQSLGQGPEFLIYFQGTGAADDSGLPNDRFFAVRPEGSVSTLKIQRTERGDSAVYLCASSQSGRTDTQYFGPGTRLTVL.

The rearrangement joins TRBV11-3 to TRBJ2-2; no definite D call. Trimming removed 0 bases from V and 4 bases from J, with 6 bases in between. Germline assignment: CDR1 SGHNT and CDR2 YENEEA. The CDR3 contains 14 residues. CDR3 bases: TGTGCCAGCAGCTTAGACAGTTTCACCGGGGAGCTGTTTTTT. Translating it yields CASSLDSFTGELFF.

The rearrangement joins TRBV4-2 to TRBJ1-1; D remains ambiguous. The CDR3 spans 16 residues. V was pared by 2 bases and J by 0 bases, with 13 bases between. Germline V lookup: CDR1 LGHNA, CDR2 YNFKEQ. The DNA of the CDR3 is TGTGCCAGCAGCCAATCCCCGGTCGCAGTGAACACTGAAGCTTTCTTT. Translated, it gives CASSQSPVAVNTEAFF.

The chain carries TRBV30 and TRBJ1-5; a weak D match, TRBD1 (5 bases). Per the germline V gene, CDR1 is GTSNPN and CDR2 is SVGIG (reference sequence). This CDR3 is built from 13 residues. V lost 2 bases and J lost 5, with 10 bases in between. CDR3 nucleotide sequence: TGTGCCTGGAGTCTCAGGGATGATCAGCCCCAGCATTTT. Encoded protein: CAWSLRDDQPQHF. Using reference TRBV30 and TRBJ1-5 for the parts outside the CDR3, the full variable domain is SQTIHQWPATLVQPVGSPLSLECTVEGTSNPNLYWYRQAAGRGLQLLFYSVGIGQISSEVPQNLSASRPQDRQFILSSKKLLLSDSGFYLCAWSLRDDQPQHFGDGTRLSIL.

V and J are TRBV7-8 and TRBJ2-2; D possibly corresponds to TRBD2 (5 bases). The germline V gene encodes CDR1 SGHVS and CDR2 FQNEAQ. CDR3 length: 14 residues. The ends were cut back, 5 bases at V and 5 bases at J, with 12 bases in the middle. In DNA form, the CDR3 reads TGTGCCAGCAGCCGGCCGGGCGGGACCGGGGAGCTGTTTTTT. This sequence encodes CASSRPGGTGELFF.